In its sample, the clone carrying this TCR beta chain ranks as medium-sized. The antigen is unknown. This entry belongs to a study of T-cell reconstitution after alpha-beta-depleted transplantation in children. Study results and caveats: In some patients, recipient T cells and intrathymic progenitors surviving conditioning explained high day-60 diversity.

Unique molecular identifiers were incorporated when the TCRbeta library was constructed. TCRdb reanalysed the PCR reads using MiXCR and keeps one entry per CDR3 protein. In the table there are 200,000 to 250,000 distinct CDR3 sequences, just under 8.5% of which are singletons. This CDR3 contains 16 residues. From germline, CDR1 is SNHLY and CDR2 FYNNEI. V lost 4 bases to trimming and J lost 8 bases; unmatched junction nucleotides: 11. This chain uses TRBV2 with TRBJ2-1, with 10 bases aligning to TRBD2. Specimen: PBMCs, mostly from graft donor cells, collected 180 days after TCRalphabeta/CD19-depleted stem cell transplant. This receptor was identified in a male patient aged 10 to 17 who had a stem cell transplant for acute lymphoblastic leukemia, so the T cells may come from the graft donor. In nucleotides, the CDR3 is TGTGCCAGCAGTGCCACTAGCGGGAATCCGTCAGATGAGCAGTTCTTC. Translation: CASSATSGNPSDEQFF.